This TCR beta chain was retrieved from a study of PD-L1 blockade in urothelial cancer. Overall study: Administration of atezolizumab to patients began around 2014, at 1,200 mg intravenously every 3 weeks. Blood was tested 3 weeks (second dose) and 6 weeks into treatment.

This clone appeared once. V lost 6 bases to trimming and J lost 4 bases; unmatched junction nucleotides: 5. CDR3 length: 14 amino acids. Germline V lookup: CDR1 SNHLY, CDR2 FYNNEI. Time point of the sample: pretreatment peripheral blood. Each patient supplied 1 to 8 pretreatment and on-treatment samples. Every PCR got spiked synthetic TCR analog templates. The table came from immunoSEQ multiplex PCR; TCRdb's copy has only in-frame clones and leaves some out. The sample has tens of thousands of clones, 70% to 80% seen once; the top ten hold around 9.3%. This receptor was taken from a man in his 70s with urothelial cancer. The rearrangement links TRBV2 to TRBJ2-2, with TRBD1 matching over 7 bases. Sequenced material: PBMCs, taken around atezolizumab (anti-PD-L1) treatment. This chain's CDR3 is CASSPDRVTGELFF. For the CDR3, the DNA is TGTGCCAGCAGCCCCGACAGGGTCACCGGGGAGCTGTTTTTT.